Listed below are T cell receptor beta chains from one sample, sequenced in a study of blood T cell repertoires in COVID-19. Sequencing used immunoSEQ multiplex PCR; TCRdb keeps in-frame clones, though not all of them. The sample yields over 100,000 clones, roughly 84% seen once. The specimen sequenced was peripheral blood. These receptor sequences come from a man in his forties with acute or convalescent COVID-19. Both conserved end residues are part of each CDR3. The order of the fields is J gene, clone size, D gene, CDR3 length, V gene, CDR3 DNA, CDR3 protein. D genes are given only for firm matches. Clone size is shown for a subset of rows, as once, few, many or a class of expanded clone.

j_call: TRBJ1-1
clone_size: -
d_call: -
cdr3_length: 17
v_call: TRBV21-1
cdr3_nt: TGTGCCAGCAGCAAAGTTAGAGGGGGCGCATCGAACACTGAAGCTTTCTTT
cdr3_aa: CASSKVRGGASNTEAFF

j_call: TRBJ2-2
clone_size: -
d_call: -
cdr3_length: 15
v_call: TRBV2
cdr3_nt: TGTGCCAGCAGTGAGTGGACAGCGAACACCGGGGAGCTGTTTTTT
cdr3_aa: CASSEWTANTGELFF

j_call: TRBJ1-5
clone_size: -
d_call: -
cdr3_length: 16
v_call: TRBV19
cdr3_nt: TGTGCCAGTAGTATCGGGCAGGGTCGGACCAATCAGCCCCAGCATTTT
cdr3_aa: CASSIGQGRTNQPQHF

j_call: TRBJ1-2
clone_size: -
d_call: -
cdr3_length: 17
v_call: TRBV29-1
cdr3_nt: TGCAGCGTTTTACGAAGGGGCCAATCCGGTGGGGATTATGGCTACACCTTC
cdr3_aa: CSVLRRGQSGGDYGYTF

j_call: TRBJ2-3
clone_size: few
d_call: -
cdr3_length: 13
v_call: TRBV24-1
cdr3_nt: TGTGCCACCAGTGAGGAAGGGGCAGATACGCAGTATTTT
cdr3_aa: CATSEEGADTQYF

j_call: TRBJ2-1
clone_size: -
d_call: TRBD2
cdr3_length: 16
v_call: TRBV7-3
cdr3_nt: TGTGCCAGCAGCCCCCGTACTAGCGGGGGCTACAATGAGCAGTTCTTC
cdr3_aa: CASSPRTSGGYNEQFF

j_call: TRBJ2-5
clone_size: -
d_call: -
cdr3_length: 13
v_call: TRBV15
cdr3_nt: TGTGCCACCAGCAGACAGGGACAAGAGACCCAGTACTTC
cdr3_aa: CATSRQGQETQYF

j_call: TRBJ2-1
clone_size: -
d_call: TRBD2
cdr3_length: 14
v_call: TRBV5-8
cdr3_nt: TGTGCCAGCAGTCTCTTGAACAGCGGGAGGCCCGGGTTCTTC
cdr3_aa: CASSLLNSGRPGFF

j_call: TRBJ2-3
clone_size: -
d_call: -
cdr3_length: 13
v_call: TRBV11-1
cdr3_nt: TGTGCCAGCAGCCTCGGTCCGGCAGATACGCAGTATTTT
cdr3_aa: CASSLGPADTQYF

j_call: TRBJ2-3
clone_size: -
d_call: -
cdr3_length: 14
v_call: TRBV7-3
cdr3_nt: TGTGCCAGCAGCCCCTCGAGGGAGGCAGATACGCAGTATTTT
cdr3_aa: CASSPSREADTQYF

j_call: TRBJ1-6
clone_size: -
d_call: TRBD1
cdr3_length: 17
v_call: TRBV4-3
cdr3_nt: TGCGCCAGCAGCCAAGCCGACAGGGTTTCCTATAATTCACCCCTCCACTTT
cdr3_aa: CASSQADRVSYNSPLHF

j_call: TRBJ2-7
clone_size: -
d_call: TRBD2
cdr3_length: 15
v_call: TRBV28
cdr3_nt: TGTGCCAGCACCGATTTTAGCGGGAGAGGAGGCGAGCAGTACTTC
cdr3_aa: CASTDFSGRGGEQYF

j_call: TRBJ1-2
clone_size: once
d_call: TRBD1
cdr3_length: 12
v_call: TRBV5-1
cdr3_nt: TGCGCCAGCAGCGGACAGGGTGATGGCTACACCTTC
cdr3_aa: CASSGQGDGYTF

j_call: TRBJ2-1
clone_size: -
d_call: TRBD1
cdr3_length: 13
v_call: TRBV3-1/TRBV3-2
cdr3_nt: TGTGCCAGCAGCCAAGCCGCGGGACAGGTGAAGTTCTTC
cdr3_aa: CASSQAAGQVKFF

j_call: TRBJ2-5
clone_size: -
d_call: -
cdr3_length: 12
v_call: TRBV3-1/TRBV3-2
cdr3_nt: TGTGCCAGCAAAGGGGGTGGGGAGACCCAGTACTTC
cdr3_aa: CASKGGGETQYF

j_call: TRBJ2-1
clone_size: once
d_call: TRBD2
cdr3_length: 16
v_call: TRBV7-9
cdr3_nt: TGTGCCAGCAGCCCGGGACTAGCGGCCTCCTACAATGAGCAGTTCTTC
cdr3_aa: CASSPGLAASYNEQFF

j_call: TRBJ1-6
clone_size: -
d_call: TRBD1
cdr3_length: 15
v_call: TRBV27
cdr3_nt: TGTGCCAGCAGCAGAACCGGGACAGGGGAATCACCCCTCCACTTT
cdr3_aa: CASSRTGTGESPLHF

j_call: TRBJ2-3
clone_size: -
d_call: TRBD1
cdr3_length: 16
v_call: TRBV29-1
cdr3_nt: TGCAGCGTTGAACCGGACAGGGGGCTCCTCACAGATACGCAGTATTTT
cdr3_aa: CSVEPDRGLLTDTQYF

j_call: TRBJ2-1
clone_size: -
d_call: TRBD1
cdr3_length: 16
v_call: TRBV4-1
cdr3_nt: TGCGCCAGCAGCCGGTCTCAGGGGGCTATCTACAATGAGCAGTTCTTC
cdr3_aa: CASSRSQGAIYNEQFF

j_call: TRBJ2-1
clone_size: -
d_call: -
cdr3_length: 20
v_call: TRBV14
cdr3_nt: TGTGCCAGCAGCCAGGCCGGAACTAGACGGTTCTTTAGCTCCTACAATGAGCAGTTCTTC
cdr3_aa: CASSQAGTRRFFSSYNEQFF

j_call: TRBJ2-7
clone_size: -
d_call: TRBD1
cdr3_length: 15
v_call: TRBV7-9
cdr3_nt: TGTGCCAGCAGCTACGACAGGGGGCTTGTATACGAGCAGTACTTC
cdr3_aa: CASSYDRGLVYEQYF

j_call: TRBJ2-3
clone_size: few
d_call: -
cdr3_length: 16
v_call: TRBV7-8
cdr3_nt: TGTGCCAGCAGCTTAAGGGGTCTTACTAGCACAGATACGCAGTATTTT
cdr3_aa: CASSLRGLTSTDTQYF

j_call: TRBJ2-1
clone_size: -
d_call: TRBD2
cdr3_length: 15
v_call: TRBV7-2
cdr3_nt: TGTGCCAGCAGCCCTAGCGGTAGCTCCTACAATGAGCAGTTCTTC
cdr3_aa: CASSPSGSSYNEQFF

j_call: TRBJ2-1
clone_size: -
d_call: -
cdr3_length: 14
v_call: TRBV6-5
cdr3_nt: TGTGCCAGCTCTACATTCGTGCGGGGAACTGAGCAGTTCTTC
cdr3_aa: CASSTFVRGTEQFF

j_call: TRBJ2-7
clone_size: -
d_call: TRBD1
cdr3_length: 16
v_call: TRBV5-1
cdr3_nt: TGCGCCAGCAGCCTTCACCTCCGGGACAGCTCCTACGAGCAGTACTTC
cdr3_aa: CASSLHLRDSSYEQYF

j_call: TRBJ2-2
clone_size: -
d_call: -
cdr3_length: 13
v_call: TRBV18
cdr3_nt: TGTGCCAGCTCACCGGGGGCCGGCGGGGAGCTGTTTTTT
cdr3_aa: CASSPGAGGELFF

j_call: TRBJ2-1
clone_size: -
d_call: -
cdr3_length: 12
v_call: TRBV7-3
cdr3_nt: TGTGCCAGCAGCTTACCCTTGGGCGAGCAGTTCTTC
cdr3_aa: CASSLPLGEQFF

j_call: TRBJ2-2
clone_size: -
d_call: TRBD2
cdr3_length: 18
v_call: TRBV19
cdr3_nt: TGTGCCAGTAGTCCTTGGACTAGCGGGAGGAGGAATACCGGGGAGCTGTTTTTT
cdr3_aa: CASSPWTSGRRNTGELFF

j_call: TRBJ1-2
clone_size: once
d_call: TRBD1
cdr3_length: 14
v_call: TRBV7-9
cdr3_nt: TGTGCCAGCAGCCTAACGGACAGGGTAGGAGGCTACACCTTC
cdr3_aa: CASSLTDRVGGYTF

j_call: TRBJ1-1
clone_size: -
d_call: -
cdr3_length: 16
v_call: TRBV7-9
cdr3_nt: TGTGCCAGCAGCCCCTCCTCAGGGGTATCTAGTACTGAAGCTTTCTTT
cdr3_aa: CASSPSSGVSSTEAFF

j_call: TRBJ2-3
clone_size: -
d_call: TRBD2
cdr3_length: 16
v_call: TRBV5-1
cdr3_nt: TGCGCCAGCAGCCTCCGCGGTAGCGGGCTCATGAATACGCAGTATTTT
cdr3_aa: CASSLRGSGLMNTQYF

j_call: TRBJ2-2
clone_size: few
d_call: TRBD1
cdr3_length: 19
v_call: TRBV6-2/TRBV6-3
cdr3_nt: TGTGCCAGCAGTTACCCAATGTTACGACAGGGGGCAGGGACCGGGGAGCTGTTTTTT
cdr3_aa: CASSYPMLRQGAGTGELFF

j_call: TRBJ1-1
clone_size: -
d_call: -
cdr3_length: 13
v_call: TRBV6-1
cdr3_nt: TGTGCCAGCAGTGAAACAATGAACACTGAAGCTTTCTTT
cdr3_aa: CASSETMNTEAFF

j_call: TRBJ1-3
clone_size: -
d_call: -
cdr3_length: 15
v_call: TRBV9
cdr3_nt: TGTGCCAGCAGCGTAACAGGGTTCTCTGGAAACACCATATATTTT
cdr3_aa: CASSVTGFSGNTIYF

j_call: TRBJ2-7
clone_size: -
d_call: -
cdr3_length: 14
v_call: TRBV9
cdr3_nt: TGTGCCAGCAGCGTAGCTGAAGGCGGCGAAGAGCAGTACTTC
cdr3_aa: CASSVAEGGEEQYF

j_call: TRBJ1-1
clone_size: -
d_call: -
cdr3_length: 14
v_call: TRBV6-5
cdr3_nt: TGTGCCAGCAGTTTACATGGGGCGAACACTGAAGCTTTCTTT
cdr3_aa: CASSLHGANTEAFF

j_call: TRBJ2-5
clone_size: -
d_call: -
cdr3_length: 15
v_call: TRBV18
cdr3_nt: TGTGCCAGCTCACCACCGGCGGCTCAGGGGCAGACCCAGTACTTC
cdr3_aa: CASSPPAAQGQTQYF

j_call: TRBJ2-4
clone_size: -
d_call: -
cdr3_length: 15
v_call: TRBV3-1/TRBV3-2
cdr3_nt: TGTGCCAGCAGCTCCCGTGGCGGGGCGGGAAACATTCAGTACTTC
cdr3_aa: CASSSRGGAGNIQYF

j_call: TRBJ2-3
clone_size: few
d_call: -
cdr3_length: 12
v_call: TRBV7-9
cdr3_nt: TGTGCCAGCAGTCGGACTATTCATACGCAGTATTTT
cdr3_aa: CASSRTIHTQYF

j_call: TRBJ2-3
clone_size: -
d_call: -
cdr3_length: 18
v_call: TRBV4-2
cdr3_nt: TGTGCCAGCAGCCAAGACGGTCCTCGCGGTTTCACCACAGATACGCAGTATTTT
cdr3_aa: CASSQDGPRGFTTDTQYF

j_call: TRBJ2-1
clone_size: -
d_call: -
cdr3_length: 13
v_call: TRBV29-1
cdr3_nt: TGCAGCGTTGTACAGGCCCTGGGCAATGAGCAGTTCTTC
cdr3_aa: CSVVQALGNEQFF

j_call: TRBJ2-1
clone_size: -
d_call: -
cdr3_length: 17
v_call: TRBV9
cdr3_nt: TGTGCCAGCAGCGTAGTGGCTAGCGCCCAGAGGAACGATGAGCAGTTCTTC
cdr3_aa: CASSVVASAQRNDEQFF

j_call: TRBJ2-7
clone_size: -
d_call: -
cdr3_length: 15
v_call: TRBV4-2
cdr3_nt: TGTGCCAGCAGCCAAGGTGAAGGGGCCCGCTACGAGCAGTACTTC
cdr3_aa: CASSQGEGARYEQYF

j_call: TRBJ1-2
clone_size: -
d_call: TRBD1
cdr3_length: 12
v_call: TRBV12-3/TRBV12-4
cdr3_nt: TGTGCCAGCAGCCCGGACAGGGTTGTGACCACCTTC
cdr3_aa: CASSPDRVVTTF

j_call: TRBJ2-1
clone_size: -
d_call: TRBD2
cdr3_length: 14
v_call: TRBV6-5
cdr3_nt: TGTGCCAGCAGTACCGGGACTACATACAATGAGCAGTTCTTC
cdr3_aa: CASSTGTTYNEQFF

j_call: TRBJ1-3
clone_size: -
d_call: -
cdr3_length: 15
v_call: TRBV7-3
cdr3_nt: TGTGCCAGCAGCTCCCGGGGAGCCTCTGGAAACACCATATATTTT
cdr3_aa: CASSSRGASGNTIYF

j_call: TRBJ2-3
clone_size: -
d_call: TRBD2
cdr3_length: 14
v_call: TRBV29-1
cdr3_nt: TGCAGCGTTGCTCGAGGTGTAGCGGGAGATACGCAGTATTTT
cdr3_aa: CSVARGVAGDTQYF

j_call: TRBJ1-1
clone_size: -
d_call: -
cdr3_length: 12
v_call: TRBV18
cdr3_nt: TGTGCCAGCTCACGGGGAGACACTGAAGCTTTCTTT
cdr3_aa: CASSRGDTEAFF

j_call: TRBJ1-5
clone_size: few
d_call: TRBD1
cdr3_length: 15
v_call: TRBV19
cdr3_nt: TGTGCCAGTAGTGGGGGACAGACTAGCAATCAGCCCCAGCATTTT
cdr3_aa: CASSGGQTSNQPQHF

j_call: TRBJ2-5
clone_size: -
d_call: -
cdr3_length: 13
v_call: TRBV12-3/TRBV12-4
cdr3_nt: TGTGCCAGCAGTCCCGACATTCAAGAGACCCAGTACTTC
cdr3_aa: CASSPDIQETQYF

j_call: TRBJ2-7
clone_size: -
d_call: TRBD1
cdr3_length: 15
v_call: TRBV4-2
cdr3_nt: TGTGCCAGCAGCCAAGAGGGACAGGGGTTCTACGAGCAGTACTTC
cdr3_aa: CASSQEGQGFYEQYF

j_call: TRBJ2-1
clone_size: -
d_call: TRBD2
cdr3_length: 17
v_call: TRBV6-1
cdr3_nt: TGTGCCAGCAGTGGCCCGGGGGGGGGACACTCATACAATGAGCAGTTCTTC
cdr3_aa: CASSGPGGGHSYNEQFF

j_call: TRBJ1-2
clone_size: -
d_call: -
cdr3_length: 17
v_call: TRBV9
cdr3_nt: TGTGCCAGCAGCGTAGCCTCCCTCGGTGGACAATACTATGGCTACACCTTC
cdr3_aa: CASSVASLGGQYYGYTF

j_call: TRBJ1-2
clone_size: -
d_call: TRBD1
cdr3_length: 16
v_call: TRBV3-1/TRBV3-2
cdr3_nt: TGTGCCAGCAGCCAGACCGGGACAGGGGCCGGCTATGGCTACACCTTC
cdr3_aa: CASSQTGTGAGYGYTF

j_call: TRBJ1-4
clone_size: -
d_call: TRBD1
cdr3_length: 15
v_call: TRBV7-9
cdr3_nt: TGTGCCAGCAGTCATACAGGGGGCGGAGATGAAAAACTGTTTTTT
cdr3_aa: CASSHTGGGDEKLFF

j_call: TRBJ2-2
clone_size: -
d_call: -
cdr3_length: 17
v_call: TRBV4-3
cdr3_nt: TGCGCCAGCAGCCAAGACCATAACAGGGCGGGCACCGGGGAGCTGTTTTTT
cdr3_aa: CASSQDHNRAGTGELFF

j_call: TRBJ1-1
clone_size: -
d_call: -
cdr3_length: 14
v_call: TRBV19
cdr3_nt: TGTGCCAGTAGCTTTTCACAGCTGAACACTGAAGCTTTCTTT
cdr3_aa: CASSFSQLNTEAFF

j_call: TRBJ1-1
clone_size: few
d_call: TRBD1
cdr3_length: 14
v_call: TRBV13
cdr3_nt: TGTGCCAGCAGCCCTCAGGGGGCTAGAGTGGGAGCTTTCTTT
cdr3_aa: CASSPQGARVGAFF

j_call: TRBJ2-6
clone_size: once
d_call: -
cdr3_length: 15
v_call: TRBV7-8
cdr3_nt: TGTGCCAGCAGCCGAGACAGTAGTGGGGCCAACGTCCTGACTTTC
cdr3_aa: CASSRDSSGANVLTF